The 7 T cell receptor beta chains listed next were all sequenced from one sample in a study of radiation and T cells in renal cell carcinoma. Treatment specified: 15 Gy SBRT to primary tumor, nephrectomy 4 weeks later. Produced via immunoSEQ multiplex PCR; TCRdb's table is partial and in-frame only. The sample has about 13,000 clones, 33% seen once; the top ten hold about 16%. The input for sequencing was tumor tissue, taken from a patient whose treatment included radiotherapy and nephrectomy. These receptors came from a man between 60 and 75 years old with renal cell carcinoma.

The chain recombines TRBV23-1 with TRBJ2-3, with 10 nucleotides matching TRBD2. TRBV23-1 is an ORF; its function is uncertain. J was trimmed by 0 bases and V by 8 bases; bases with no gene match: 2. The CDR3 sequence is 14 residues long. The CDR3 protein is CASRTSGSTDTQYF. For the CDR3, the DNA is TGCGCCAGCCGGACTAGCGGAAGCACAGATACGCAGTATTTT.

At least ten counts were recorded for this clone. This rearrangement joins TRBV15 to TRBJ1-5; TRBD1 might be the D (6 bases). V was pared by 5 bases and J by 3 bases, with 20 bases between. The length of the CDR3 is 17 residues. Looked up from germline, CDR1 is LNHNV and CDR2 is YYDKDF (reference sequence). This CDR3 reads CATSGGEGVVFNQPQHF. CDR3 sequence (DNA): TGTGCCACCAGCGGAGGAGAGGGGGTGGTATTCAATCAGCCCCAGCATTTT.

This sequence joins TRBV12-1 and TRBJ1-2. TRBV12-1 is noted as a pseudogene. The CDR3 runs to 15 residues. The CDR3 loop reads CASSFTTPSAYGYTF. The CDR3 nucleotides read TGTGCCAGCAGCTTTACTACCCCGTCTGCCTATGGCTACACCTTC.

This clone turned up a few times. The chain has TRBV5-6 and TRBJ2-5; D remains ambiguous. The V end was cut by 4 bases, the J end by 0 bases, with 7 bases between. Looked up from germline, CDR1 is SGHDT and CDR2 is YYEEEE. This CDR3 is 13 amino acids long. The chain's CDR3 is CASSPQNQETQYF. The CDR3, as DNA: TGTGCCAGCAGCCCTCAAAACCAAGAGACCCAGTACTTC.

This clone turned up a few times. V usage is TRBV7-2 and J usage is TRBJ1-5; TRBD1 matches 9 bases. CDR3 length equals 15 residues. Per the germline V gene, CDR1 is SGHTA and CDR2 is FQGNSA. The V gene end was trimmed by 4 bases and the J gene end by 5 bases; junction bases not matched to a gene: 6. CDR3 region: CASSWTGEYDQPQHF. DNA of the CDR3: TGTGCCAGCAGCTGGACAGGGGAGTACGATCAGCCCCAGCATTTT.

The chain recombines TRBV11-3 with TRBJ2-3, with 8 bases that match TRBD2. This CDR3 contains 12 residues. J was trimmed by 15 bases and V by 5 bases; bases with no gene match: 10. CDR1 SGHNT and CDR2 YENEEA come from the germline V gene. This CDR3 is CASSPGLVIEYF. The CDR3 DNA is TGTGCCAGCAGCCCGGGACTAGTGATTGAATATTTT.

This clone was found a few times. The chain is built from TRBV11-3 and TRBJ2-3; 9 positions match TRBD1. V was clipped by 4 bases and J by 4 bases; unmatched bases: 3. Per the germline V gene, CDR1 is SGHNT and CDR2 is YENEEA. The CDR3 spans 14 residues. The CDR3 is CASSYGQGSDTQYF. DNA for the CDR3: TGTGCCAGCAGCTATGGACAGGGGTCAGATACGCAGTATTTT.